One sample yielded the 25 T cell receptor beta chains listed below, sequenced in a study of T cell responses to AZD1222 COVID-19 vaccine. Libraries were prepared by immunoSEQ multiplex PCR; TCRdb keeps only in-frame clonotypes and omits some of them. The data show roughly 120,000 clones, just over 85% seen once. The source material was peripheral blood, sampled on day 0 of MenACWY control vaccination. Receptor source: an adult in good health.

The chain recombines TRBV15 with TRBJ2-1; 8 bases are a match to TRBD1. Germline values: CDR1 LNHNV, CDR2 YYDKDF (reference sequence). The V segment lost 2 bases and the J segment 0 bases; nucleotides outside the gene matches: 9. The CDR3 totals 18 residues. The CDR3 here is CATSRSPLGQGSYNEQFF. The CDR3 nucleotides are TGTGCCACCAGCAGAAGCCCTCTCGGACAGGGCTCCTACAATGAGCAGTTCTTC.

The rearrangement links TRBV5-4 to TRBJ2-4; D is uncertain. The V gene lost 4 bases and the J gene lost 7 bases, with 12 bases spanning the gap. The length of the CDR3 is 13 residues. Germline V CDR1 and CDR2: SGHNT, YYREEE (reference sequence). CDR3 nucleotides: TGTGCCAGCAGCCCGGTCGTCAGTAACATTCAGTACTTC. As protein: CASSPVVSNIQYF.

This rearrangement joins TRBV5-1 to TRBJ1-2; TRBD1 might be the D (6 bases). The CDR3 contains 14 residues. The germline gives CDR1 SGHRS, CDR2 YFSETQ. V lost 0 bases and J 7 bases, leaving 13 bases between the germline ends. DNA for the CDR3: TGCGCCAGCAGCTTGGCCAGGCAGGGGTTTGGCTACACCTTC. Translated, it gives CASSLARQGFGYTF.

The chain's CDR3 is CASSLDRGLFGYTF. The CDR3 bases are TGTGCCAGCAGTTTGGACAGGGGGCTTTTTGGCTACACCTTC. The chain links TRBV28 to TRBJ1-2; 11 nucleotides line up with TRBD1. Germline V lookup: CDR1 MDHEN, CDR2 SYDVKM. This CDR3 is 14 amino acids long. The ends lost 3 bases at V and 7 bases at J; junction bases unmatched: 4.

CDR3: CASNPGDRLNYGYTF. CDR3 in DNA: TGTGCCAGTAACCCTGGGGACAGACTTAACTATGGCTACACCTTC. The rearrangement uses TRBV19 and TRBJ1-2; the match to TRBD1 covers 7 bases. V shed 7 bases, J shed 1 base, and the junction held 9 bases outside the gene matches. CDR3 size: 15 residues. Germline V gene lookup returns CDR1 LNHDA and CDR2 SQIVND (reference sequence).

In this sample, this clone turned up a few times. This chain's CDR3 is CASSLISLGFSYEQYF. For the CDR3, the DNA is TGTGCCAGCAGTTTAATCTCCCTCGGTTTTAGCTACGAGCAGTACTTC. V and J are TRBV28 and TRBJ2-7; D not certain. CDR3 size: 16 residues. Deletions cut 2 bases from V and 3 bases from J, with 17 bases between. Germline V CDR1 and CDR2: MDHEN, SYDVKM. Complete variable domain (other parts from reference TRBV28 and TRBJ2-7): DVKVTQSSRYLVKRTGEKVFLECVQDMDHENMFWYRQDPGLGLRLIYFSYDVKMKEKGDIPEGYSVSREKKERFSLILESASTNQTSMYLCASSLISLGFSYEQYFGPGTRLTVT.

The chain couples TRBV11-2 to TRBJ2-1; D might be TRBD2 (5 bases). V lost 0 bases and J lost 5, with 23 bases in between. The CDR3 is 19 amino acids. The germline V gene encodes CDR1 SGHAT and CDR2 FQNNGV. The CDR3 DNA sequence: TGTGCCAGCAGCTTAGATTGGCCTTCAGCGGCACACGGAAACAATGAGCAGTTCTTC. Amino acids: CASSLDWPSAAHGNNEQFF.

V usage is TRBV9 and J usage is TRBJ2-1; TRBD2 matches at 10 bases. The CDR3 has 15 amino acids. Germline CDR1 and CDR2: SGDLS and YYNGEE. The V segment lost 2 bases and the J segment 2 bases; nucleotides outside the gene matches: 1. CDR3 nucleotide sequence: TGTGCCAGCAGCGTCGGACTAGCGGCCTACAATGAGCAGTTCTTC. Translating it yields CASSVGLAAYNEQFF.

The rearrangement links TRBV27 to TRBJ2-7; TRBD1 is a possible D gene (5 bases). Germline V lookup: CDR1 MNHEY, CDR2 SMNVEV (reference sequence). The CDR3 totals 12 residues. V was shortened by 2 bases and J by 5 bases, with 7 bases between the two germline ends. CDR3 DNA sequence: TGTGCCAGCAGTTTAGAAGGGGACGAGCAGTACTTC. This translates into CASSLEGDEQYF.

The chain links TRBV19 to TRBJ1-5, with D maybe TRBD1 (5 bases). Trimming stripped 0 bases from V and 4 bases from J, with 16 bases between. Germline V gene data show CDR1 as LNHDA and CDR2 as SQIVND (reference sequence). This CDR3 region has 17 residues. The CDR3 region is CASSIDYQGMLNQPQHF. The DNA of the CDR3 is TGTGCCAGTAGTATAGATTATCAGGGAATGTTGAATCAGCCCCAGCATTTT.

This chain links TRBV5-5 with TRBJ1-1; no clear D. This CDR3 contains 14 residues. Germline CDR1 reads SGHKS; CDR2 reads YYEKEE (reference sequence). The V end was cut by 4 bases, the J end by 3 bases, with 13 bases between. DNA for the CDR3: TGTGCCAGCAGCCGGAAGGACGTTGACACTGAAGCTTTCTTT. Encoded protein: CASSRKDVDTEAFF.

The CDR3 DNA sequence: TGTGCCAGCAGCCCGGGGACTAGCGGAGGGGGGAACACCGGGGAGCTGTTTTTT. This translates into CASSPGTSGGGNTGELFF. The V call is TRBV9, the J call TRBJ2-2; 11 bases agree with TRBD2. This CDR3 comprises 18 residues. Trimming cost V 4 bases and J 1 base; bases outside gene matches: 9. Per the germline V gene, CDR1 is SGDLS and CDR2 is YYNGEE.

The V gene is TRBV18, the J gene TRBJ2-5; 14 bases are a match to TRBD2. V was clipped by 3 bases and J by 2 bases; unmatched bases: 2. The CDR3 has 16 residues. Germline CDR1 and CDR2: KGHSH and LQKENI. The CDR3, as DNA: TGTGCCAGCTCACCGGGACTAGCGGGAGCACAAGAGACCCAGTACTTC. It yields the protein CASSPGLAGAQETQYF.

The chain carries TRBV27 and TRBJ2-3, with unresolved D. The CDR3 covers 14 residues. V lost 3 bases and J 2 bases, leaving 9 bases between the germline ends. CDR1 is MNHEY, CDR2 SMNVEV, per germline (reference sequence). CDR3 residues: CASSLAQSTDTQYF. CDR3 nucleotide sequence: TGTGCCAGCAGTTTGGCGCAGTCCACAGATACGCAGTATTTT.

This clone appeared once. The chain joins TRBV7-6 to TRBJ2-5, with TRBD2 matching 11 bases. The trim removed 4 bases at V and 2 bases at J, leaving 6 bases unmatched. The CDR3 has 16 amino acids. CDR1 SGHVS and CDR2 FNYEAQ come from the germline V gene. For the CDR3, the DNA is TGTGCCAGCAGCTCCCGACTAGCGGGGACACAAGAGACCCAGTACTTC. It codes for CASSSRLAGTQETQYF.

The gene calls are TRBV30 and TRBJ1-3, with no clear D. Trimming shortened V by 0 bases and J by 10 bases, and 10 bases separated the two germline ends. The CDR3 loop spans 12 amino acids. Germline lookup yields CDR1 GTSNPN and CDR2 SVGIG (reference sequence). The CDR3 sequence: CAWSVEGRTIYF. CDR3 coding DNA: TGTGCCTGGAGTGTAGAGGGAAGAACCATATATTTT.

This sequence joins TRBV11-2 and TRBJ2-3; D ambiguous. V was trimmed by 5 bases and J by 3 bases, leaving 15 bases between them. CDR3 length: 15 amino acids. The germline V gene has CDR1 SGHAT and CDR2 FQNNGV. The CDR3 region has the DNA TGTGCCAGCAGCCCCGATTCCGCTTGGACAGATACGCAGTATTTT. This codes for CASSPDSAWTDTQYF.

This clone was recorded only once. This chain connects TRBV28 to TRBJ2-1; TRBD2 is a possible D gene (7 bases). CDR3 size: 15 residues. V lost 4 bases, J lost 9 bases, and 19 bases lay in between. Germline CDR1 is MDHEN and CDR2 is SYDVKM. The CDR3 region has the DNA TGTGCCAGCAGTTCGTCGGGGGCGGGAGATGGTGAGCAGTTCTTC. Protein: CASSSSGAGDGEQFF.

The chain employs TRBV7-2 and TRBJ2-7, with 8 positions matching TRBD2. V trimming: 5 bases; J trimming: 4 bases; junction bases outside the gene matches: 7. The V gene's germline CDR1 is SGHTA and CDR2 FQGNSA. The CDR3 is made up of 14 amino acids. Here the CDR3 reads CASSQSGSTYEQYF. CDR3 DNA: TGTGCCAGCAGCCAGAGCGGGAGTACATACGAGCAGTACTTC.

The chain links TRBV2 to TRBJ1-4, with 9 bases matching TRBD1. Trimming took 6 bases from V and 5 from J; bases not matched to a gene: 10. The CDR3 covers 16 residues. CDR1 SNHLY and CDR2 FYNNEI come from the germline V gene. CDR3 coding DNA: TGTGCCAGCAGCCTGGGACAGGGTGTGGGAAATGAAAAACTGTTTTTT. Amino acid sequence: CASSLGQGVGNEKLFF.

The CDR3 DNA follows: TGTGCCAGTAGCAAGGGGTACGAGACCCAGTACTTC. Its translation: CASSKGYETQYF. The chain is built from TRBV19 and TRBJ2-5, with D tentatively TRBD1 (5 bases). The germline V gene has CDR1 LNHDA and CDR2 SQIVND (reference sequence). V lost 6 bases to trimming and J lost 5 bases, with 10 bases between them. This CDR3 comprises 12 residues. The full variable domain, its missing parts supplied by reference TRBV19 and TRBJ2-5, is DGGITQSPKYLFRKEGQNVTLSCEQNLNHDAMYWYRQDPGQGLRLIYYSQIVNDFQKGDIAEGYSVSREKKESFPLTVTSAQKNPTAFYLCASSKGYETQYFGPGTRLLVL.

The chain combines TRBV28 with TRBJ2-7; 10 nucleotides align to TRBD2. The CDR3 spans 19 residues. The junction had 20 bases not matched to a gene; V was cut back by 5 bases and J by 4 bases. CDR1 and CDR2 (germline): MDHEN, SYDVKM. This chain's CDR3 is CASSPSGTLRWTSGYEQYF. The CDR3, as DNA: TGTGCCAGCAGTCCGTCCGGGACTTTGAGATGGACTAGCGGATACGAGCAGTACTTC.

This clone was seen only once. J is TRBJ2-6 and V is TRBV3-1 (or the pseudogene TRBV3-2); D may be TRBD1 (6 bases). Looked up from germline, CDR1 is LGHDT and CDR2 is YNNKEL (reference sequence). The CDR3 totals 17 residues. V was pared by 3 bases and J by 4 bases, with 16 bases between. The CDR3 DNA reads as TGTGCCAGCAGCCAGACACAGGGCTTGAGGGGGGCCAACGTCCTGACTTTC. Protein product: CASSQTQGLRGANVLTF.

The gene calls are TRBV6-5 and TRBJ1-4; TRBD1 matches 7 bases. Per the germline V gene, CDR1 is MNHEY and CDR2 is SVGAGI. The CDR3 covers 15 residues. V dropped 4 bases and J dropped 7; count of bases not matched to a gene: 9. For the CDR3, the DNA is TGTGCCAGCAGTTCGTTAACAGGGGACGGTGAAAAACTGTTTTTT. Residues: CASSSLTGDGEKLFF.

V and J are TRBV18 and TRBJ2-1, with D perhaps TRBD2 (6 bases). This CDR3 is built from 16 residues. Germline lookup yields CDR1 KGHSH and CDR2 LQKENI. V was trimmed by 2 bases and J by 3 bases, leaving 14 bases between them. The CDR3: CASSPIGSGDYNEQFF. The CDR3 DNA reads TGTGCCAGCTCACCAATCGGTAGCGGAGACTACAATGAGCAGTTCTTC.